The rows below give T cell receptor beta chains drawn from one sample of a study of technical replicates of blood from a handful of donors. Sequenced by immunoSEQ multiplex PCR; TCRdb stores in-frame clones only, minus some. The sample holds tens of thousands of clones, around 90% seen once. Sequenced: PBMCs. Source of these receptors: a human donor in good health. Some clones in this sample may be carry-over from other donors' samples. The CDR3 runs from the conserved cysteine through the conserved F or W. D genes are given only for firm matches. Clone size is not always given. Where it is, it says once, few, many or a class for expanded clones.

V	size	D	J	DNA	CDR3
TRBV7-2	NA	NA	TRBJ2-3	TGTGCCAGCAGCTTAGTCGGGGGGCCTAGTGCAGATACGCAGTATTTT	CASSLVGGPSADTQYF
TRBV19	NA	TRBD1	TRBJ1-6	TGTGCCAGTAATGGACAGGGATCCTATAATTCACCCCTCCACTTT	CASNGQGSYNSPLHF
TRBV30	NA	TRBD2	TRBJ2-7	TGTGCCTGGAGTGTACGCGGGGGGTCCTACGAGCAGTACTTC	CAWSVRGGSYEQYF
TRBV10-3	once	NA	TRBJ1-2	TGTGCCATCAGTGAGTCGGCAGGGTCGGGCTATGGCTACACCTTC	CAISESAGSGYGYTF
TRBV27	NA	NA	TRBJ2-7	TGTGCCAGCAGTTCCCTTTTGACAAACGAGCAGTACTTC	CASSSLLTNEQYF
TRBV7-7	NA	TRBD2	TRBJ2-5	TGTGCCAGCAGCTTCATAGCGGGGGGCCGCGGGGAGACCCAGTACTTC	CASSFIAGGRGETQYF
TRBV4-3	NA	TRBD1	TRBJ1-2	TGCGCCAGCAGCCCGGGACAGAACTATGGCTACACCTTC	CASSPGQNYGYTF
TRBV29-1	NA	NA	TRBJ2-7	TGCAGCGTTGGCCCAGAGCGCTCCTACGAGCAGTACTTC	CSVGPERSYEQYF
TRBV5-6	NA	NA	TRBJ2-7	TGTGCCAGCAGCTTGGTGGGCACCTACGAGCAGTACTTC	CASSLVGTYEQYF
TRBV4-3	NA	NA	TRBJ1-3	TGCGCCAGCAGCCCATTGACAGGTTCTGGAAACACCATATATTTT	CASSPLTGSGNTIYF
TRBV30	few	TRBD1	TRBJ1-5	TGTGCCTGCGACAGGGGGATGGGACAGCCCCAGCATTTT	CACDRGMGQPQHF
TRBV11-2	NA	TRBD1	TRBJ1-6	TGTGCCAGCAGCCGAACAACGGGACAGTTATATAATTCACCCCTCCACTTT	CASSRTTGQLYNSPLHF
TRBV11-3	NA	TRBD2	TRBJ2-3	TGTGCCAGCAGGGTTCAGCTGCAGGGCGGGAGGGCCTATGTAACAGATACGCAGTATTTT	CASRVQLQGGRAYVTDTQYF
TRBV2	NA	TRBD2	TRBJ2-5	TGTGCCAGCAGAGCCCTAGGGACTAGCGGGATGGGGACCCAGTACTTC	CASRALGTSGMGTQYF
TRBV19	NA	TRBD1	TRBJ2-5	TGTGCCAGTAGTATAGGACAGGGATTTCGGGAGACCCAGTACTTC	CASSIGQGFRETQYF
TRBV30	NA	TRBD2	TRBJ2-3	TGTGCTCGCAATCTGGGCGGGGGGGGCACAGATACGCAGTATTTT	CARNLGGGGTDTQYF
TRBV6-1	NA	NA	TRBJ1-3	TGTGCCAGCAGTGACGGTGGGAGGGACACCATATATTTT	CASSDGGRDTIYF
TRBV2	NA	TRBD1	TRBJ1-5	TGTGCCAGCAAGGGGTCGACAGGGGTCAATCAGCCCCAGCATTTT	CASKGSTGVNQPQHF
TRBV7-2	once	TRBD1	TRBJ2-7	TGTGCCAGCAGGACAGACCCGGGACAGATTTACAAGCAGTACTTC	CASRTDPGQIYKQYF
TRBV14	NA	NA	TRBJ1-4	TGTGCCAGCAGCCGACAGATAAAGGAAAAACTGTTTTTT	CASSRQIKEKLFF
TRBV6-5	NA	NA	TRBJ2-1	TGTGCCAGCAGTCCGACTAGGCATGAGCAGTTCTTC	CASSPTRHEQFF
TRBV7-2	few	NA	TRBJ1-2	TGTGCCAGCAGTACAGGTGTTTATGGCTACACCTTC	CASSTGVYGYTF
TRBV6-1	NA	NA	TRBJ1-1	TGTCTAAGCACCATCCAACTTAACACTGAAGCTTTCTTT	CLSTIQLNTEAFF
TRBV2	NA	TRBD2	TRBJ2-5	TGTGCCAGCAGGCCAACCGGGACTAGACAAGAGACCCAGTACTTC	CASRPTGTRQETQYF
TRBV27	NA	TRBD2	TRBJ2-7	TGTGCCAGCAGTTCCCCTCTGGCGGGAGGGGCCTACGAGCAGTACTTC	CASSSPLAGGAYEQYF
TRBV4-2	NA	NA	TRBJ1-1	TGTGCCAGCAGCCTTGGGCAGGATTTGGCTTTCTTT	CASSLGQDLAFF
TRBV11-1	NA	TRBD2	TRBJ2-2	TGTGCCAGCAGCCGAGGGGGGACTAGCGCCACCGGGGAGCTGTTTTTT	CASSRGGTSATGELFF
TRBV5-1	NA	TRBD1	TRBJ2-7	TGCGCCAGCAGCTGGGGACAGGGATACGAGCAGTACTTC	CASSWGQGYEQYF
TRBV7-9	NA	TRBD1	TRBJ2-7	TGTGCCAGCAGCCCCTGGACAGGGACGGAGCAGTACTTC	CASSPWTGTEQYF
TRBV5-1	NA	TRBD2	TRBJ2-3	TGCGCCAGCAGCTTGGGAGCGGGGGGCACAGATACGCAGTATTTT	CASSLGAGGTDTQYF
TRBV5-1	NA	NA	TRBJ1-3	TGCGCCAGCAGCTTGCTACAGCGGTCCTCTGGAAACACCATATATTTT	CASSLLQRSSGNTIYF
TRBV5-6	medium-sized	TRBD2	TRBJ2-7	TGTGCCAGCAGCGGGGGACTAGCGGGGGGCTACGAGCAGTACTTC	CASSGGLAGGYEQYF
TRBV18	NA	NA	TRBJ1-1	TGTGCCAGCTCTGGGACACAGAACACTGAAGCTTTCTTT	CASSGTQNTEAFF
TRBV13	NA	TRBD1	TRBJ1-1	TGTGCCAGCAGCCCCGGACAGGGAGAAGCTTTCTTT	CASSPGQGEAFF
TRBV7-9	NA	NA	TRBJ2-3	TGTGCCAGCAGTCCCAATACCCAGGGCTTTAAAGAGTATTTT	CASSPNTQGFKEYF
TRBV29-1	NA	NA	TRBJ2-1	TGCAGCGGAAACCGGGAGTTTAAGGGTGAGCAGTTCTTC	CSGNREFKGEQFF
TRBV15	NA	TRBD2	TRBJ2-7	TGTGCCACCAGCAGAGCGGGGGGAGGGAACGAGCAGTACTTC	CATSRAGGGNEQYF
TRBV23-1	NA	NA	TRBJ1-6	TGCGCCAGCAGTCTATTACGCGGGGTTAATTCACCCCTCCACTTT	CASSLLRGVNSPLHF